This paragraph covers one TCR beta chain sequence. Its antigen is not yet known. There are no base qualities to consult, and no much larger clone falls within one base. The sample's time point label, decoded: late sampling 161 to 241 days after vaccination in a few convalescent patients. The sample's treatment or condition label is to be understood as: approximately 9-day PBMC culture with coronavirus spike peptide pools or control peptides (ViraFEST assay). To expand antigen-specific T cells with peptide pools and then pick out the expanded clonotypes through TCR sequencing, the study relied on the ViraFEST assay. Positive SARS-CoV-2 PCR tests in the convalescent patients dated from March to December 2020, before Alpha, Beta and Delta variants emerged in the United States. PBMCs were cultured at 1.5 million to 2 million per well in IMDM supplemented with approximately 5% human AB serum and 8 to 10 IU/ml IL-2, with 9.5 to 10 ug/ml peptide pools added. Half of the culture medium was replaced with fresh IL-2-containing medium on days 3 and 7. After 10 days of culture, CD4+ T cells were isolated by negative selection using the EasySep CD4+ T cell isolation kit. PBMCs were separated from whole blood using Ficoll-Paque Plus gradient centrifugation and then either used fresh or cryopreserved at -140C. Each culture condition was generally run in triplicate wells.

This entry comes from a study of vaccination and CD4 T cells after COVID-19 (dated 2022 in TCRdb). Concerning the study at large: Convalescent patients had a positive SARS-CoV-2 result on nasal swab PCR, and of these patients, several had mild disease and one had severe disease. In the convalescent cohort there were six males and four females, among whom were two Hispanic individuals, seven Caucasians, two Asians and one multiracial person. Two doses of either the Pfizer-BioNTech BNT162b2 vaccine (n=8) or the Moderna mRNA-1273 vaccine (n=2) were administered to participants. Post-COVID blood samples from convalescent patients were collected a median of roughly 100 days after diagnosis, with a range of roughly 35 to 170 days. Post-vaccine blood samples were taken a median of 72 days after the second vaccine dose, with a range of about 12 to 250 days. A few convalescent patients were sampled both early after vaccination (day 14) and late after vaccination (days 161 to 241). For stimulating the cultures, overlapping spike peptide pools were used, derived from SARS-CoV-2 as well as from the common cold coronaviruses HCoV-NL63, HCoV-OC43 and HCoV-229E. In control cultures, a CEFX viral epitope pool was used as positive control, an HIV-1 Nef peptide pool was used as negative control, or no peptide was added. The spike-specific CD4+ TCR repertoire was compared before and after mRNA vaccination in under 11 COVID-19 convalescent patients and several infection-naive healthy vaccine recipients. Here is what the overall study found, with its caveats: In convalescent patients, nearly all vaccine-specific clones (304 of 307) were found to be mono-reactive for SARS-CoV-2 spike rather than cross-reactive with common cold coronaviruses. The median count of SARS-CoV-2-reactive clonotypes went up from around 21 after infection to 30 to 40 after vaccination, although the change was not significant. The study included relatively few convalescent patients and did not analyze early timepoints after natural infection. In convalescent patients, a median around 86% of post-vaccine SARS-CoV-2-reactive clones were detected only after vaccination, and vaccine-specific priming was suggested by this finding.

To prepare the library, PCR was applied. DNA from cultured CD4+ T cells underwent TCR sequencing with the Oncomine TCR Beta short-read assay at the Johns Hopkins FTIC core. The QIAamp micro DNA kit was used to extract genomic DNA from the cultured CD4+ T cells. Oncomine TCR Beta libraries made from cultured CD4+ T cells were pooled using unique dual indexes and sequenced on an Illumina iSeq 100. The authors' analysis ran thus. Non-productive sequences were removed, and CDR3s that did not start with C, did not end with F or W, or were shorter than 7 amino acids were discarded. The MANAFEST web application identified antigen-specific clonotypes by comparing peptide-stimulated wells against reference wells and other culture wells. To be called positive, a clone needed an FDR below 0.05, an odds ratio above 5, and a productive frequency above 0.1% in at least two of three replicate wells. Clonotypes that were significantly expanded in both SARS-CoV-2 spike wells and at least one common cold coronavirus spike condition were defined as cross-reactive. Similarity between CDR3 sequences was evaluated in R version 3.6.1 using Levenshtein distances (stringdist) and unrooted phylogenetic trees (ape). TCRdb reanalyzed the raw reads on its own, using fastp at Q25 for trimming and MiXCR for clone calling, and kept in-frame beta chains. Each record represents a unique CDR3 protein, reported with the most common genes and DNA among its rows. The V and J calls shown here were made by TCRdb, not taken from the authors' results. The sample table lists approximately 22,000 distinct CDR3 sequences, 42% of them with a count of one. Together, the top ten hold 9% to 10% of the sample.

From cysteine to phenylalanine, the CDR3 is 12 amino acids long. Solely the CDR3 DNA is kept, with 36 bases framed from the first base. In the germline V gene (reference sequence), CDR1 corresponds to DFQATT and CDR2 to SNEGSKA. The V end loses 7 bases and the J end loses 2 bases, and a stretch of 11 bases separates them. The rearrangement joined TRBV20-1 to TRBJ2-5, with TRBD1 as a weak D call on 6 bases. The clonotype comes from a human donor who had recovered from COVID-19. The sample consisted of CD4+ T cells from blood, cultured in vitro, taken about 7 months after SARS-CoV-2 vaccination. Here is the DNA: TGCAGTGTTAGGACAGTACAAGAGACCCAGTACTTC. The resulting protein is CSVRTVQETQYF.